The next 19 T cell receptor beta chains were all read from a single sample in a study of OX40 agonist ivuxolimab in advanced cancers. Using immunoSEQ multiplex PCR, the repertoire was profiled, and TCRdb retains in-frame clones only, with some absent. The repertoire consists of roughly 45,000 clones, with about 85% occurring once and the leading ten covering about a fifth. The sample was CD4+ or CD8+ T cells sorted from blood, taken in a trial of the OX40 agonist ivuxolimab. These receptors all stem from an adult with an advanced solid tumor such as melanoma, head and neck, liver or kidney cancer.

The rearrangement uses TRBV29-1 and TRBJ1-1; a weak D match, TRBD1 (6 bases). The CDR3 sequence is 14 residues long. Trimming removed 8 bases at V and 0 bases at J, with 16 bases between. In germline, CDR1 is SQVTM, CDR2 ANQGSEA. CDR3 loop: CSMGGDSMNTEAFF. The CDR3, as DNA: TGCAGCATGGGGGGCGACAGCATGAACACTGAAGCTTTCTTT.

This clone showed up just once. V is TRBV11-2 and J is TRBJ2-5; D may be TRBD1 (7 bases). The germline V and J ends were trimmed by 2 bases and 5 bases, with 15 bases remaining between them. This CDR3 contains 15 residues. From germline, CDR1 is SGHAT and CDR2 FQNNGV. DNA of the CDR3: TGTGCCAGCAGCTTAAGCCAGGGGGGCGGGGAGACCCAGTACTTC. Translation: CASSLSQGGGETQYF.

The genes are TRBV27 and TRBJ1-1, with D possibly TRBD1 on 5 matching bases. The CDR3 consists of 14 residues. V lost 3 bases and J lost 1, with 9 bases in between. Germline V CDR1 and CDR2: MNHEY, SMNVEV (reference sequence). CDR3 sequence: CASSFGTANTEAFF. Here the CDR3 DNA reads TGTGCCAGCAGTTTTGGGACGGCGAACACTGAAGCTTTCTTT.

The chain recombines TRBV2 with TRBJ2-7; D unresolved. The CDR3 totals 13 residues. CDR1 SNHLY and CDR2 FYNNEI come from the germline V gene. Trimming cost V 3 bases and J 3 bases, with 9 bases left between them. The CDR3 region has the DNA TGTGCCAGCAGTGATGGTGGAGTCTACGAGCAGTACTTC. This codes for CASSDGGVYEQYF.

This clone was seen only a few times. This chain connects TRBV11-3 to TRBJ1-1, with 8 nucleotides matching TRBD1. The germline V gene has CDR1 SGHNT and CDR2 YENEEA. This CDR3 has 13 amino acids. After removal of 4 bases from V and 10 bases from J, the junction contained 8 bases not matched to a gene. The DNA for the CDR3 is TGTGCCAGCAGCTCTGGACAGGGAAATCGAGCTTTCTTT. Encoded protein: CASSSGQGNRAFF.

The chain combines TRBV19 with TRBJ1-5; D is perhaps TRBD1 (5 bases). Germline V gene sequence: CDR1 LNHDA, CDR2 SQIVND (reference sequence). Trimming took off 7 bases at V and 9 bases at J, with 13 bases between the two ends. CDR3 length equals 12 residues. CDR3 region: CASTPGLGPQHF. CDR3 nucleotide sequence: TGTGCCAGTACCCCGGGACTCGGGCCCCAGCATTTT.

The J gene is TRBJ1-3, the V gene TRBV2, with D uncertain. Germline V lookup: CDR1 SNHLY, CDR2 FYNNEI. The length of the CDR3 is 19 residues. V lost 7 bases, J lost 0 bases, and 25 bases lay in between. In nucleotides, the CDR3 is TGTGCCAGCACCCACGGACCAAATATCCCTCTATACTCTGGAAACACCATATATTTT. Residues: CASTHGPNIPLYSGNTIYF.

The V gene is TRBV5-4, the J gene TRBJ2-7, with a weak D call TRBD1 (6 bases). Germline CDR1 and CDR2: SGHNT and YYREEE (reference sequence). Trimming removed 3 bases at V and 0 bases at J, with 7 bases between. This CDR3 region has 13 residues. Here the CDR3 reads CASSWDISYEQYF. The CDR3, as DNA: TGTGCCAGCAGCTGGGACATCTCCTACGAGCAGTACTTC. Full variable domain (remainder filled in from reference TRBV5-4 and TRBJ2-7): ETGVTQSPTHLIKTRGQQVTLRCSSQSGHNTVSWYQQALGQGPQFIFQYYREEENGRGNFPPRFSGLQFPNYSSELNVNALELDDSALYLCASSWDISYEQYFGPGTRLTVT.

This chain connects TRBV6-5 to TRBJ1-1; possible D gene TRBD1, 5 bases. The CDR3 covers 15 residues. Trimming removed 8 bases at V and 11 bases at J, with 27 bases between. Germline-derived CDR1 and CDR2 are MNHEY and SVGAGI. For the CDR3, the DNA is TGTGCCAGCGCCTTCGAGGGACGGGGGGTTTCTGGTGCTTTCTTT. Protein: CASAFEGRGVSGAFF.

The V gene is TRBV11-2, the J gene TRBJ1-2; D not resolved. Germline V gives CDR1 SGHAT, CDR2 FQNNGV. The CDR3 totals 11 residues. Between the trimmed V and J ends, which lost 4 bases and 2 bases, there was a span of 2 bases. The DNA of the CDR3 is TGTGCCAGCAGCTCCAACTATGGCTACACCTTC. Its translation: CASSSNYGYTF.

The chain couples TRBV13 to TRBJ1-4; possibly TRBD1 for D (5 bases). Germline V gives CDR1 PRHDT, CDR2 FYEKMQ (reference sequence). V was cut by 4 bases and J by 3 bases, with 9 bases left in between. CDR3 length: 14 amino acids. The CDR3 reads CASSSRVANEKLFF. The CDR3 DNA sequence: TGTGCCAGCAGCTCCAGGGTGGCTAATGAAAAACTGTTTTTT.

The chain uses TRBV5-4 and TRBJ1-2; D ambiguous. V was clipped by 6 bases and J by 7 bases, with 10 bases between them. The CDR3 spans 11 residues. Germline assignment: CDR1 SGHNT and CDR2 YYREEE (reference sequence). The CDR3 nucleotides are TGTGCCAGCACAAACCGGGCTGGCTACACCTTC. This codes for CASTNRAGYTF. The full variable domain, rest sourced from reference TRBV5-4 and TRBJ1-2, is ETGVTQSPTHLIKTRGQQVTLRCSSQSGHNTVSWYQQALGQGPQFIFQYYREEENGRGNFPPRFSGLQFPNYSSELNVNALELDDSALYLCASTNRAGYTFGSGTRLTVV.

The V gene is TRBV7-9, the J gene TRBJ2-1; TRBD1 agrees at 9 bases. Germline trimming cut 0 bases from V and 8 bases from J; bases unmatched to any gene: 2. Germline assignment: CDR1 SEHNR and CDR2 FQNEAQ (reference sequence). This CDR3 is built from 14 residues. Here the CDR3 DNA reads TGTGCCAGCAGCTTAGCACAGGGGGCCGATGAGCAGTTCTTC. This translates into CASSLAQGADEQFF.

The chain combines TRBV5-6 with TRBJ1-1, with TRBD1 matching 9 bases. The V and J ends lost 3 bases and 6 bases, in that order; junction bases with no gene match: 9. CDR1 and CDR2 (germline): SGHDT, YYEEEE. CDR3 length: 15 amino acids. The chain's CDR3 is CASSSPGQGIPEAFF. The DNA of the CDR3 is TGTGCCAGCAGCTCACCGGGACAGGGAATACCTGAAGCTTTCTTT.

The genes are TRBV7-8 and TRBJ1-2, with 9 positions matching TRBD1. With 4 bases clipped from V and 5 bases from J, the junction kept 8 bases outside the gene matches. The CDR3 has 15 residues. The germline V gene has CDR1 SGHVS and CDR2 FQNEAQ. The CDR3 region is CASSWPGQGAYGYTF. CDR3 DNA: TGTGCCAGCAGCTGGCCGGGACAGGGTGCATATGGCTACACCTTC.

V is TRBV10-3 and J is TRBJ1-6, with a tentative D call TRBD1 (5 bases). Germline values: CDR1 ENHRY, CDR2 SYGVKD. The CDR3 spans 13 residues. V was trimmed by 3 bases and J by 12 bases, leaving 12 bases between them. The CDR3 DNA sequence: TGTGCCATCAGTGACAGGGCTTCCCGACCCCTCCACTTT. This sequence encodes CAISDRASRPLHF.

V is TRBV5-6 and J is TRBJ1-1, with D hard to call. The CDR3 is made up of 14 amino acids. V lost 4 bases and J lost 5, with 15 bases in between. Germline V gene sequence: CDR1 SGHDT, CDR2 YYEEEE. The CDR3 DNA reads as TGTGCCAGCAGCACTGTGCGGGGATGGACTGAAGCTTTCTTT. It codes for CASSTVRGWTEAFF.

The rearrangement links TRBV7-3 to TRBJ2-1; the D is unclear. The germline V gene encodes CDR1 SGHTA and CDR2 FQGTGA. This CDR3 is built from 16 residues. V shed 1 base and J shed 5 bases, with 15 bases lying between them. The CDR3 nucleotides are TGTGCCAGCAGCTTAATAGGGATTGGAGAGGACAATGAGCAGTTCTTC. This encodes CASSLIGIGEDNEQFF.

J is TRBJ1-1 and V is TRBV7-6; no definite D call. This CDR3 region has 14 residues. Germline CDR1 reads SGHVS; CDR2 reads FNYEAQ. V was clipped by 5 bases and J by 1 base, with 11 bases between them. In DNA, the CDR3 is TGTGCCAGCAGCCTAGAACAGCCGAACACTGAAGCTTTCTTT. It translates to CASSLEQPNTEAFF.